The present TCR beta chain was sequenced within a study of vaccination effects on CD4 cells after COVID-19. The CDR3 is 12 amino acids. Between the trimmed V and J ends, which lost 3 bases and 1 base, there was a span of 4 bases. Sequenced by immunoSEQ multiplex PCR; TCRdb stores in-frame clones only, minus some. The table shows over 25,000 clones, with roughly 68% occurring only once. A remark on this clone: No antigen is known for it.

The ViraFEST assay expanded antigen-specific CD4+ T cells with viral peptide pools before sequencing. It was after approximately 10 days of culture that CD4+ T cells were isolated. None of these healthy vaccinees had been infected with SARS-CoV-2 before vaccination. The sequencing used CD4+ T cells from PBMCs cultured with HCoV-NL63 spike peptides, collected before COVID-19 vaccination. The chain links TRBV12-3 or TRBV12-4 to TRBJ2-7, with D hard to call. This receptor was identified in a human donor who received a COVID-19 vaccine. The CDR3 here is CASSLQSYEQYF. CDR3 DNA: TGTGCCAGCAGTTTGCAGTCCTACGAGCAGTACTTC.